The 3 T cell receptor beta chains in this list originate from one sample, sequenced in a study of blood T cell repertoires in COVID-19. Only in-frame clones appear in the TCRdb table, and some are missing; sequencing was by immunoSEQ multiplex PCR. The sample shows about 290,000 clones, about 85% of them seen only once. The sample comprised peripheral blood. These receptors were obtained from a woman in her fifties or sixties with active or convalescent COVID-19.

The chain recombines TRBV2 with TRBJ2-1, with TRBD2 matching over 12 bases. Germline-derived CDR1 and CDR2 are SNHLY and FYNNEI. J gave up 5 bases and V 6 bases, and 5 bases lay outside the gene matches. The CDR3 spans 15 residues. The CDR3 DNA follows: TGTGCCAGCAGAGTGACTAGCGGGAGTAACAATGAGCAGTTCTTC. Translation gives CASRVTSGSNNEQFF.

This chain joins TRBV7-6 and TRBJ2-5; D is ambiguous. CDR3 size: 15 residues. V lost 1 base, J lost 2 bases, and 11 bases lay in between. Germline CDR1 reads SGHVS; CDR2 reads FNYEAQ. The CDR3 sequence: CASSLVWRQQETQYF. CDR3 nucleotides: TGTGCCAGCAGCTTAGTATGGCGGCAGCAAGAGACCCAGTACTTC.

Only a few counts were recorded for this clone. The chain links TRBV7-2 to TRBJ1-5, with D perhaps matching TRBD1 (5 bases). Looked up from germline, CDR1 is SGHTA and CDR2 is FQGNSA. V was pared by 5 bases and J by 4 bases, with 15 bases between. The CDR3 runs 15 residues. This CDR3 reads CASSLWTSLNQPQHF. The CDR3 DNA is TGTGCCAGCAGCCTATGGACAAGTTTAAATCAGCCCCAGCATTTT.